The sequence of this T cell receptor (beta chain) was determined in a study of T cell responses to AZD1222 COVID-19 vaccine. The study's findings and limits: A mostly white British donor set with more females was recruited, and clonal diversity was possibly underestimated.

The CDR3 runs to 15 residues. The V end was cut by 1 base, the J end by 3 bases, with 14 bases between. Germline V lookup: CDR1 GTSNPN, CDR2 SVGIG (reference sequence). Worth noting for this clone: What it recognizes is unknown.

The table came from immunoSEQ multiplex PCR; TCRdb's copy has only in-frame clones and leaves some out. The repertoire includes 54,000 or so clones, around 90% of them detected once, and over 12% sits in the top ten. The source is an adult in good health. The V call is TRBV30, the J call TRBJ2-3, with D maybe TRBD2 (7 bases). The material sequenced was peripheral blood, taken on day 0 of AZD1222 vaccination. CDR3 region: CAWSGGGARTDTQYF. The CDR3 DNA reads as TGTGCCTGGAGTGGTGGGGGGGCGCGGACAGATACGCAGTATTTT.